These T cell receptor beta chains were read from a single sample in a study of regulatory and conventional T cells in RAG deficiency. Here immunoSEQ multiplex PCR was the method, and the copy in TCRdb shows in-frame clones only, minus some. This table holds 30,000 to 35,000 clones, more than 75% found once. These same data were also listed under a study on regulatory T cells.

Sequencing was done on a sample of CD4+ effector T cells sorted from blood. All receptors derive from a human donor in good health. The CDR3 runs from the conserved cysteine through the conserved F or W. The D gene is left open where the match is weak. The size of a clone is reported for some rows only, either as once, few or many, or as a class for expanded clones.

clone_size d_call j_call v_call cdr3_aa cdr3_nt
NA TRBD2 TRBJ2-1 TRBV5-1 CASSPRTSGSSYNEQFF TGCGCCAGCAGCCCGCGGACTAGCGGTAGCTCCTACAATGAGCAGTTCTTC
NA TRBD2 TRBJ2-3 TRBV4-1 CASRRLAGAATDTQYF TGCGCCAGCAGACGATTAGCGGGGGCCGCCACAGATACGCAGTATTTT
once NA TRBJ1-1 TRBV6-5 CASVLNTEAFF TGTGCCAGCGTCCTAAACACTGAAGCTTTCTTT
NA TRBD1 TRBJ2-5 TRBV9 CASSDRDRGPETQYF TGTGCCAGCAGTGACCGGGACAGGGGGCCGGAGACCCAGTACTTC
NA NA TRBJ1-4 TRBV7-2 CASSSDWLTEKLFF TGTGCCAGCAGCTCGGACTGGTTAACCGAAAAACTGTTTTTT
NA NA TRBJ2-3 TRBV28 CASSERVTQYF TGTGCCAGCAGTGAGCGGGTTACGCAGTATTTT
NA NA TRBJ2-2 TRBV6-4 CASSAWLAGELFF TGTGCCAGCAGCGCCTGGTTGGCCGGGGAGCTGTTTTTT
once TRBD1 TRBJ1-2 TRBV6-6 CATVTGGDYGYTF TGTGCCACCGTAACAGGGGGCGACTATGGCTACACCTTC
NA TRBD1 TRBJ1-1 TRBV29-1 CSVGSGTGLNTEAFF TGCAGCGTTGGGTCCGGGACAGGGTTGAACACTGAAGCTTTCTTT
NA NA TRBJ1-2 TRBV30 CAWSAHHRNGYTF TGTGCCTGGAGTGCGCACCATAGAAATGGCTACACCTTC
NA NA TRBJ1-1 TRBV5-4 CASSFKEDTEAFF TGTGCCAGCAGCTTTAAAGAGGACACTGAAGCTTTCTTT
NA NA TRBJ2-7 TRBV5-1 CASSLALGDRGPYEQYF TGCGCCAGCAGCTTGGCCCTCGGAGATAGGGGACCCTACGAGCAGTACTTC
NA TRBD1 TRBJ1-5 TRBV4-1 CASSQPDRDNQPQHF TGCGCCAGCAGCCAACCCGACAGGGACAATCAGCCCCAGCATTTT
once NA TRBJ1-3 TRBV6-5 CASSPDSSGNTIYF TGTGCCAGCAGCCCCGATAGCTCTGGAAACACCATATATTTT
NA TRBD1 TRBJ1-1 TRBV11-2 CASSFGSRGYSLGAEAFF TGTGCCAGCAGCTTTGGAAGCAGGGGGTACTCCCTGGGCGCTGAAGCTTTCTTT
NA NA TRBJ1-2 TRBV15 CATSRDLKGDLYGYTF TGTGCCACCAGCAGAGATCTTAAGGGGGACCTCTATGGCTACACCTTC
NA TRBD1 TRBJ1-5 TRBV27 CASMGQGAIPNQPQHF TGTGCCAGCATGGGACAGGGGGCAATACCCAATCAGCCCCAGCATTTT
NA TRBD1 TRBJ1-6 TRBV9 CASSGGTGRYNSPLHF TGTGCCAGCAGCGGAGGGACAGGGAGATATAATTCACCCCTCCACTTT
few TRBD1 TRBJ2-7 TRBV6-5 CASRRQGYEQYF TGTGCCAGCAGAAGACAGGGGTACGAGCAGTACTTC
NA NA TRBJ2-5 TRBV2 CASSEARLAETQYF TGTGCCAGCAGTGAAGCGCGGCTAGCAGAGACCCAGTACTTC
NA NA TRBJ1-1 TRBV19 CASSNRQNTEAFF TGTGCCAGTAGTAACAGGCAGAACACTGAAGCTTTCTTT
NA NA TRBJ1-5 TRBV7-2 CASSFSTNQPQHF TGTGCCAGCAGCTTTAGTACCAATCAGCCCCAGCATTTT
NA NA TRBJ1-3 TRBV6-4 CASSDPGSGNTIYF TGTGCCAGCAGTGACCCTGGCTCTGGAAACACCATATATTTT
NA TRBD1 TRBJ2-3 TRBV18 CASSPFVTGSADTQYF TGTGCCAGCTCACCATTCGTGACAGGGAGTGCAGATACGCAGTATTTT
NA NA TRBJ1-5 TRBV29-1 CSVEVGNQPQHF TGCAGCGTAGAGGTCGGCAATCAGCCCCAGCATTTT
few NA TRBJ2-3 TRBV5-1 CASSRDREEDTQYF TGCGCCAGCAGTCGAGACAGGGAGGAAGATACGCAGTATTTT
few NA TRBJ1-5 TRBV2 CASSRDAGGNQPQHF TGTGCCAGCAGCCGGGACGCCGGGGGCAATCAGCCCCAGCATTTT
NA TRBD1 TRBJ2-7 TRBV4-2 CASTPGQGAYEQYF TGTGCCAGCACTCCGGGACAGGGGGCCTACGAGCAGTACTTC
NA NA TRBJ2-7 TRBV5-1 CASSLDWGRSGEQYF TGCGCCAGCAGCTTGGATTGGGGCCGGTCAGGCGAGCAGTACTTC
NA NA TRBJ2-2 TRBV6-5 CASRGTGTGELFF TGTGCCAGCAGGGGTACAGGGACCGGGGAGCTGTTTTTT